This T cell receptor beta chain was documented in a study of technical replicates of blood from a few donors. CDR3 size: 14 residues. Germline V gene sequence: CDR1 MNHNS, CDR2 SASEGT. V was shortened by 7 bases and J by 7 bases, with 16 bases between the two germline ends. Only in-frame clones appear in the TCRdb table, and some are missing; sequencing was by immunoSEQ multiplex PCR. The table lists more than 65,000 clones, roughly 94% of them singletons. The TCR comes from a human donor in good health. The chain links TRBV6-1 to TRBJ1-4; D is uncertain. Material for sequencing was T cells isolated from PBMCs. DNA of the CDR3: TGTGCCAGCAATCGGGTCCCTGGTTTTGAAAAACTGTTTTTT. Translated, it gives CASNRVPGFEKLFF.